What follows describes a single T cell receptor (beta chain). The target antigen is unknown. The data were taken from a study of T cell responses to AZD1222 COVID-19 vaccine. CDR1 and CDR2 (germline): MNHEY, SVGEGT. This CDR3 is built from 14 residues. V was cut by 4 bases and J by 1 base, with 10 bases left in between. General study points: At 160-218 and 743-854, vaccine-associated CD4 TCRs were dominant, and they spanned spike. Just 5 or 6 AZD1222 recipients tested seropositive at baseline.

TCRdb's copy holds only in-frame clones and misses some; the assay was immunoSEQ multiplex PCR. The table includes 120,000 to 150,000 clones, more than 80% detected once. The sequences come from peripheral blood, collected on day 0 of MenACWY control vaccination. The chain carries TRBV6-2 or TRBV6-3 and TRBJ1-1; the D is unclear. The TCR comes from an adult in good health. In DNA, the CDR3 is TGTGCCAGCAGTTCGCGGCAGCGGAACACTGAAGCTTTCTTT. Its protein is CASSSRQRNTEAFF.